What follows is one T cell receptor (beta chain) and its context. Its cognate antigen is unknown. Germline lookup yields CDR1 SQVTM and CDR2 ANQGSEA. This CDR3 spans 14 amino acids. The libraries of TRB cDNA were prepared using 5' RACE with UMI labels. TCRdb re-called the 5' RACE reads; every CDR3 protein appears as one record, without DNA. The sample table sets out about 63,000 distinct CDR3 sequences. These data belong to a study of CXCR3-negative and CXCR3-positive naive CD8 T cells. Findings of the study overall: More hydrophobic TRB CDR3s were found in CXCR3-positive naive cells than in CXCR3-negative naive cells.

The sequenced material came from naive CXCR3+ CD8+ T cells from blood. The sample's subset: CD45RO-CCR7+CD27+CD95- naive CD8+ T cells expressing CXCR3 (TNR3+). The clonotype originates from a human donor in good health. Some clones in this sample may be carry-over from other donors' samples. This sequence joins TRBV29-1 and TRBJ2-7; TCRdb designates TRBD2, a call that cannot be tested without DNA. CDR3 residues: CSVYGTSGLGEQYF.